This T cell receptor (beta chain) derives from a study of T cell changes during pregnancy in multiple sclerosis (dated by TCRdb to the late 2010s). Regarding the study in general: The study looked at changes in the T cell repertoire across pregnancy in women with multiple sclerosis.

Library creation used the immunoSEQ multiplex PCR assay. This immuneACCESS table, as held by TCRdb, lists in-frame sequences with V and J called but not all clones. Of the missing ones, under half trace to an unresolved V gene in checked studies; the others have no known cause. The sample data list more than 55,000 clones, and approximately 93% of these were observed just once. The top ten hold more than 1.4% of the sample. V is cut back by 6 bases and J by 2 bases, with 7 bases in the junction unmatched. As encoded in the germline V gene, CDR1 is MNHEY while CDR2 is SVGAGI. The CDR3, from cysteine to phenylalanine, totals 15 residues. Of the read, only the CDR3 DNA is kept; its 45 bases are in frame from base 1. Turning to this clone: The target of this receptor is not known. Base quality data are lacking; no much larger clone is found one base away.

The chain was built from TRBV6-5 and TRBJ2-7, with TRBD1 matching 10 junction bases. This clonotype originated in a female donor with multiple sclerosis, enrolled in a pregnancy study. The sample consisted of peripheral blood, taken in the second trimester of pregnancy. The CDR3 sequence is CASSLGTGATYEQYF. The nucleotide sequence is TGTGCCAGCAGCCTTGGGACAGGGGCGACCTACGAGCAGTACTTC.